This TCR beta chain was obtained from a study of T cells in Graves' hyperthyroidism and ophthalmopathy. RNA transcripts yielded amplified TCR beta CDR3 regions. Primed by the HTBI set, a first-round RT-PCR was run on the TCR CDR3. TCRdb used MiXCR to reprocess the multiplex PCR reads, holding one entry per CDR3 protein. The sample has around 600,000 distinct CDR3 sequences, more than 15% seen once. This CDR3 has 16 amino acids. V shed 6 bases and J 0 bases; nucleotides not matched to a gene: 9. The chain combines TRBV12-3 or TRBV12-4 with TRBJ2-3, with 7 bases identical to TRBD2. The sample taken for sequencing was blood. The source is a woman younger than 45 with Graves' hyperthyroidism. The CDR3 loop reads CASSFSTSRSTDTQYF. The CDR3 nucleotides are TGTGCCAGCAGCTTCTCGACTAGCAGAAGCACAGATACGCAGTATTTT.